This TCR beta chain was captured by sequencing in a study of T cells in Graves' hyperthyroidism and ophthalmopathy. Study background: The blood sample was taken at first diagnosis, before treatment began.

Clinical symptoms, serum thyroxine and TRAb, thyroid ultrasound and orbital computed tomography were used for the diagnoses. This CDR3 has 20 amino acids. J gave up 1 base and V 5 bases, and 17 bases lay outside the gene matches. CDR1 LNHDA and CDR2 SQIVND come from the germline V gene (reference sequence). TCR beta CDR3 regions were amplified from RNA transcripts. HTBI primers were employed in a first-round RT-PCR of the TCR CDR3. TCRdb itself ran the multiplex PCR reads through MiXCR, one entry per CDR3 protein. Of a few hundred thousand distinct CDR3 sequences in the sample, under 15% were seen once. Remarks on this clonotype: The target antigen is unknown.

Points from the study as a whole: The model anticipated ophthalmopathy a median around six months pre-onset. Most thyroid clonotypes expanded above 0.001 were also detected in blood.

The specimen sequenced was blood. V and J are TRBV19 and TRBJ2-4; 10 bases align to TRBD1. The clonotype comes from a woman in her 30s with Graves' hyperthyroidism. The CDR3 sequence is CASSPDRGPIISVAKNIQYF. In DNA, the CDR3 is TGTGCCAGTAGTCCCGACAGGGGGCCGATTATTTCGGTGGCCAAAAACATTCAGTACTTC.